Each of the 8 T cell receptor beta chains below was sequenced from the same sample in a study of cytomegalovirus exposure and HLA in healthy donors. The PCR had 60 Vbeta and 13 Jbeta primers. The data were produced by immunoSEQ multiplex PCR, yet TCRdb's version contains in-frame clones alone and is incomplete. The sample shows 150,000 to 250,000 clones, about 82% of them seen only once. The sequencing sample was made of PBMCs. The receptor source for this set is a woman aged 50 to 65 in good health and CMV-seronegative.

This clone appeared a few times. The chain employs TRBV28 and TRBJ1-2; D ambiguous. CDR3 length: 14 residues. Deletions cut 5 bases from V and 4 bases from J, with 14 bases between. CDR1 and CDR2 from the germline V gene are MDHEN and SYDVKM. This chain's CDR3 is CASSPGRTGYGYTF. CDR3 coding DNA: TGTGCCAGCAGTCCCGGGAGAACTGGCTATGGCTACACCTTC.

CDR3: CASSSRLGAGGYTF. Here the CDR3 DNA reads TGTGCCAGCAGCTCCCGATTGGGGGCCGGGGGCTACACCTTC. The chain employs TRBV7-8 and TRBJ1-2; possibly TRBD1 for D (6 bases). Germline V CDR1 and CDR2: SGHVS, FQNEAQ. Trimming pared 4 bases from V and 8 bases from J, leaving 17 bases between. There are 14 residues in the CDR3.

The chain uses TRBV7-3 and TRBJ2-1; D is undetermined. CDR3 length equals 17 residues. The germline V gene encodes CDR1 SGHTA and CDR2 FQGTGA. Trimming removed 5 bases at V and 0 bases at J, with 17 bases between. The CDR3 DNA reads TGTGCCAGCAGCATCCACCCCACCATGAGCTCCTACAATGAGCAGTTCTTC. Protein product: CASSIHPTMSSYNEQFF.

V gene TRBV7-9 combines with J gene TRBJ1-2; 9 bases line up with TRBD1. CDR1 is SEHNR, CDR2 FQNEAQ, per germline (reference sequence). Trimming at V came to 4 bases and at J to 5 bases, leaving 11 bases not matched to a gene. The CDR3 contains 16 residues. The CDR3 DNA reads as TGTGCCAGCAGCTCGAGGGGACAGGGACCTCCTTATGGCTACACCTTC. This encodes CASSSRGQGPPYGYTF.

The V call is TRBV6-5, the J call TRBJ1-1; no reliable D call. Trimming removed 6 bases at V and 1 base at J, with 9 bases between. The CDR3 has 13 amino acids. The V gene's germline CDR1 is MNHEY and CDR2 SVGAGI. The CDR3 spells CASRRQENTEAFF. CDR3 sequence (DNA): TGTGCCAGCAGACGTCAGGAGAACACTGAAGCTTTCTTT.

V gene TRBV2 combines with J gene TRBJ1-6; D unresolved. Germline V CDR1 and CDR2: SNHLY, FYNNEI. The CDR3 totals 12 residues. V dropped 8 bases and J dropped 7 bases, with 9 bases sitting between them. CDR3 sequence: CASVYSNSPLHF. CDR3 in DNA: TGTGCCAGCGTATACAGCAATTCACCCCTCCACTTT. Based on the CDR3 plus reference TRBV2 and TRBJ1-6, the full variable domain is EPEVTQTPSHQVTQMGQEVILRCVPISNHLYFYWYRQILGQKVEFLVSFYNNEISEKSEIFDDQFSVERPDGSNFTLKIRSTKLEDSAMYFCASVYSNSPLHFGNGTRLTVT.

The rearrangement uses TRBV30 and TRBJ1-5; D perhaps matches TRBD1 (5 bases). Per the germline V gene, CDR1 is GTSNPN and CDR2 is SVGIG (reference sequence). This CDR3 comprises 16 residues. V lost 3 bases and J 2 bases, leaving 17 bases between the germline ends. The CDR3 DNA reads TGTGCCTGGAGCGAGCGACCAGGGATTGGCAATCAGCCCCAGCATTTT. Residues: CAWSERPGIGNQPQHF.

The chain has TRBV6-6 and TRBJ2-2; D is possibly TRBD1 (5 bases). Germline-derived CDR1 and CDR2 are MNHNY and SVGAGI (reference sequence). V lost 6 bases, J lost 5 bases, and 13 bases lay in between. CDR3 length equals 14 residues. Here the CDR3 reads CASSRRAGTGELFF. The CDR3 region has the DNA TGTGCCAGCAGCCGACGGGCAGGGACCGGGGAGCTGTTTTTT.